One and the same sample provided the 24 T cell receptor beta chains below, sequenced in a study of T-cell memory formation after mild COVID-19. TCRdb processed the 5' RACE reads anew with MiXCR; each CDR3 protein has one entry. This table has hundreds of thousands of distinct CDR3 sequences, roughly 18% appearing once. Sample: PBMCs or a T cell subset sorted from them (not recorded which). The receptor source for this set is an adult woman who had mild COVID-19 (a few samples of this study predate the infection). Cell type and time point are not known.

The chain recombines TRBV18 with TRBJ1-4; D might be TRBD1 (5 bases). The CDR3 is 14 residues long. Trimming pared 0 bases from V and 8 bases from J, leaving 10 bases between. Looked up from germline, CDR1 is KGHSH and CDR2 is LQKENI. CDR3 loop: CASSPPGDGEKLFF. In DNA, the CDR3 is TGTGCCAGCTCACCACCGGGGGACGGGGAAAAACTGTTTTTT.

This clonotype was seen a few times. V usage is TRBV20-1 and J usage is TRBJ1-5; no firm D call. The germline V gene encodes CDR1 DFQATT and CDR2 SNEGSKA (reference sequence). Trimming took 3 bases from V and 4 from J, leaving 13 bases between them. The CDR3 runs to 14 residues. This chain's CDR3 is CSASVGKRNQPQHF. In nucleotides, the CDR3 is TGCAGTGCTAGTGTTGGGAAAAGAAATCAGCCCCAGCATTTT.

CDR3 amino acids: CASSLSVDTPEAFF. In DNA form, the CDR3 reads TGTGCCAGCAGTTTGAGTGTAGACACCCCTGAAGCTTTCTTT. This chain connects TRBV12-3 or TRBV12-4 to TRBJ1-1, with D hard to call. V lost 3 bases and J lost 6, with 14 bases in between. This CDR3 contains 14 residues.

J is TRBJ1-2 and V is TRBV7-9, with TRBD1 matching over 7 bases. The length of the CDR3 is 14 residues. J was trimmed by 2 bases and V by 7 bases; bases with no gene match: 7. Germline-derived CDR1 and CDR2 are SEHNR and FQNEAQ (reference sequence). The CDR3 bases are TGTGCCAGCAACAGGGGTTCTTACAACTATGGCTACACCTTC. Protein: CASNRGSYNYGYTF.

The genes are TRBV6-2 or TRBV6-3 and TRBJ2-5, with TRBD2 identical over 8 bases. Per germline, CDR1 MNHEY and CDR2 SVGEGT. The CDR3 totals 15 residues. Trimming removed 6 bases from V and 7 bases from J; junction bases left unmatched: 13. For the CDR3, the DNA is TGTGCCAGCAGACCTACTAGCGGCCGGGGGGGGACCCAGTACTTC. Its protein is CASRPTSGRGGTQYF.

V gene TRBV12-3 or TRBV12-4 combines with J gene TRBJ2-3, with 9 bases matching TRBD2. The V gene end was trimmed by 6 bases and the J gene end by 4 bases; junction bases not matched to a gene: 8. This CDR3 has 15 amino acids. Here the CDR3 reads CASRWGAGGADTQYF. CDR3 sequence (DNA): TGTGCCAGCAGGTGGGGAGCGGGAGGTGCAGATACGCAGTATTTT.

The sample holds a few counts of this clonotype. This rearrangement joins TRBV5-8 to TRBJ2-1, with D tentatively TRBD1 (5 bases). Germline V lookup: CDR1 SGHTS, CDR2 YDEGEE. Trimming pared 0 bases from V and 4 bases from J, leaving 17 bases between. The CDR3 is 17 residues long. CDR3 DNA sequence: TGTGCCAGCAGCTTGGAGTCCGCAGGGCGCGTTTACAATGAGCAGTTCTTC. Translation: CASSLESAGRVYNEQFF.

This clonotype was seen more than once but under ten times. The chain links TRBV2 to TRBJ2-4; possible D gene TRBD1, 6 bases. The CDR3 runs 14 residues. Germline V gives CDR1 SNHLY, CDR2 FYNNEI. The CDR3 loop is CAALQGSPKNIQYF. DNA for the CDR3: TGTGCTGCCTTACAGGGTTCGCCCAAAAACATTCAGTACTTC. Looking up the rest from reference TRBV2 and TRBJ2-4 gives the full variable domain: EPEVTQTPSHQVTQMGQEVILRCVPISNHLYFYWYRQILGQKVEFLVSFYNNEISEKSEIFDDQFSVERPDGSNFTLKIRSTKLEDSAMYFCAALQGSPKNIQYFGAGTRLSVL.

This clonotype was found a few times. An end of the junction differs from the germline gene, which may be a read error. This chain connects TRBV7-6 to TRBJ2-3, with 9 bases lining up with TRBD2. The CDR3 has 18 amino acids. CDR1 is SGHVS and CDR2 is FNYEAQ in the germline V gene. The CDR3 region is CASSLAGIGLASRDTQYF. Here the CDR3 DNA reads TGTGCCAGCAGCTTAGCGGGTATAGGACTAGCGAGCAGAGATACGCAGTATTTT.

The V call is TRBV20-1, the J call TRBJ1-1, with TRBD1 identical over 9 bases. V gave up 0 bases and J gave up 4 bases; unmatched junction bases: 6. The CDR3 length is 15 residues. Germline V CDR1 and CDR2: DFQATT, SNEGSKA (reference sequence). The CDR3 region has the DNA TGCAGTGCTAGAGATCGTGGGACAGGGAGCACTGAAGCTTTCTTT. This encodes CSARDRGTGSTEAFF.

This chain links TRBV14 with TRBJ2-1; 14 bases match TRBD2. Germline-derived CDR1 and CDR2 are SGHDN and FVKESK. CDR3 size: 17 residues. V lost 4 bases and J lost 5; bases outside the gene matches: 7. CDR3: CASSPMGLAGENNEQFF. In DNA form, the CDR3 reads TGTGCCAGCAGCCCGATGGGACTAGCGGGAGAAAACAATGAGCAGTTCTTC.

The chain is built from TRBV18 and TRBJ1-1, with D tentatively TRBD1 (6 bases). Germline V gives CDR1 KGHSH, CDR2 LQKENI. This CDR3 has 14 residues. V was shortened by 3 bases and J by 1 base, with 9 bases between the two germline ends. Written as DNA, the CDR3 is TGTGCCAGCTCACCTTCGACAGGGAACACTGAAGCTTTCTTT. This encodes CASSPSTGNTEAFF.

This clonotype was observed a handful of times. The DNA of the CDR3 is TGTGCCAGCAGCCAAGATATAACTAGCGGGAACTCCTACGAGCAGTACTTC. Translation gives CASSQDITSGNSYEQYF. This chain connects TRBV4-2 to TRBJ2-7; 10 positions agree with TRBD2. V was clipped by 0 bases and J by 0 bases; unmatched bases: 5. CDR1 and CDR2 from the germline V gene are LGHNA and YNFKEQ. This CDR3 has 17 residues.

This clonotype appeared a few times. The chain uses TRBV5-1 and TRBJ2-5, with D possibly being TRBD1 (6 bases). The germline CDR1 and CDR2 sequences are SGHRS and YFSETQ. This CDR3 has 14 residues. The V end lost 4 bases, the J end lost 1 base, and 11 bases lay between the germline ends. In DNA, the CDR3 is TGCGCCAGCAGCCCAGGACAGCTCCAAGAGACCCAGTACTTC. Its translation is CASSPGQLQETQYF.

The chain employs TRBV5-4 and TRBJ1-4; the match to TRBD1 covers 7 bases. This CDR3 spans 17 amino acids. V lost 3 bases to trimming and J lost 0 bases; unmatched junction nucleotides: 8. Germline-derived CDR1 and CDR2 are SGHNT and YYREEE (reference sequence). The CDR3 reads CASSSPGQSSTNEKLFF. The CDR3 region has the DNA TGTGCCAGCAGCTCCCCGGGACAGAGTTCAACTAATGAAAAACTGTTTTTT. Together with reference TRBV5-4 and TRBJ1-4, the CDR3 gives the full variable domain: ETGVTQSPTHLIKTRGQQVTLRCSSQSGHNTVSWYQQALGQGPQFIFQYYREEENGRGNFPPRFSGLQFPNYSSELNVNALELDDSALYLCASSSPGQSSTNEKLFFGSGTQLSVL.

Concerning this clonotype itself: One end of the junction does not line up with germline, which may come from a read error. The chain links TRBV5-5 to TRBJ1-5; 8 nucleotides agree with TRBD1. This CDR3 is built from 15 residues. Germline V gene lookup returns CDR1 SGHKS and CDR2 YYEKEE (reference sequence). CDR3 in DNA: TGTGCCAGCAGCCCAGGGGCAGGGGGCAACCAGCCCCAGCATTTT. This gives the protein CASSPGAGGNQPQHF.

V usage is TRBV2 and J usage is TRBJ1-5; possible D gene TRBD1, 5 bases. V lost 4 bases and J 5 bases, leaving 12 bases between the germline ends. The CDR3 is 14 residues long. Germline V gene lookup returns CDR1 SNHLY and CDR2 FYNNEI. CDR3 loop: CASSGWGGHQPQHF. In DNA form, the CDR3 reads TGTGCCAGCAGTGGCTGGGGGGGACATCAGCCCCAGCATTTT.

This clonotype was observed a handful of times. The chain uses TRBV4-1 and TRBJ2-7; a possible D gene is TRBD2 (6 bases). This CDR3 spans 13 amino acids. V lost 2 bases and J 6 bases, leaving 11 bases between the germline ends. The germline V gene encodes CDR1 MGHRA and CDR2 YSYEKL. The CDR3 loop is CASSQREEVEQYF. DNA of the CDR3: TGCGCCAGCAGCCAAAGGGAGGAGGTCGAGCAGTACTTC.

This clonotype was seen a handful of times. The chain couples TRBV6-2 or TRBV6-3 to TRBJ1-1, with D possibly matching TRBD1 (6 bases). Trimming took off 2 bases at V and 0 bases at J, with 13 bases between the two ends. Germline assignment: CDR1 MNHEY and CDR2 SVGEGT. The length of the CDR3 is 16 residues. The CDR3 reads CASSYRGRRMNTEAFF. The DNA for the CDR3 is TGTGCCAGCAGTTACAGGGGGAGGAGAATGAACACTGAAGCTTTCTTT.

This clonotype showed up just a few times. V usage is TRBV7-8 and J usage is TRBJ1-3, with a tentative D call TRBD1 (5 bases). Germline V gene data show CDR1 as SGHVS and CDR2 as FQNEAQ. V gave up 1 base and J gave up 0 bases, with 13 bases separating them. The CDR3 loop spans 17 amino acids. The CDR3 reads CASSLEKAGHSGNTIYF. The DNA of the CDR3 is TGTGCCAGCAGCTTAGAGAAGGCAGGGCACTCTGGAAACACCATATATTTT.

This clonotype occurred a few times. The rearrangement joins TRBV10-2 to TRBJ1-6; 7 bases match TRBD1. Germline lookup yields CDR1 WSHSY and CDR2 SAAADI. This CDR3 has 14 amino acids. Unmatched junction bases numbered 2, after V lost 4 bases and J lost 5 bases. CDR3 residues: CASSGGTDNSPLHF. In nucleotides, the CDR3 is TGCGCCAGCAGTGGGGGGACAGATAATTCACCCCTCCACTTT.

The chain couples TRBV20-1 to TRBJ1-6; no clear D gene. Trimming took off 2 bases at V and 5 bases at J, with 10 bases between the two ends. This CDR3 has 14 amino acids. Per germline, CDR1 DFQATT and CDR2 SNEGSKA (reference sequence). DNA of the CDR3: TGCAGTGCTAGAAGCGAGTTGGATAATTCACCCCTCCACTTT. This gives the protein CSARSELDNSPLHF.

This clonotype occurred a few times. The chain carries TRBV20-1 and TRBJ2-1; TRBD2 agrees at 7 bases. The germline V gene has CDR1 DFQATT and CDR2 SNEGSKA (reference sequence). The V segment lost 0 bases and the J segment 4 bases; nucleotides outside the gene matches: 9. The CDR3 extends over 16 amino acids. CDR3 protein: CSARDRLADRYNEQFF. For the CDR3, the DNA is TGCAGTGCTAGAGATCGGCTAGCGGATAGATACAATGAGCAGTTCTTC.

There are a few counts of this clonotype. The chain recombines TRBV7-9 with TRBJ2-1; TRBD2 matches at 13 bases. V lost 5 bases, J lost 0 bases, and 13 bases stayed unmatched. Germline CDR1 reads SEHNR; CDR2 reads FQNEAQ (reference sequence). The CDR3 consists of 20 residues. CDR3 sequence reads: CASSPPGGLAGLTSYNEQFF. The CDR3 DNA reads TGTGCCAGCAGCCCCCCAGGGGGACTAGCGGGGTTAACCTCCTACAATGAGCAGTTCTTC.